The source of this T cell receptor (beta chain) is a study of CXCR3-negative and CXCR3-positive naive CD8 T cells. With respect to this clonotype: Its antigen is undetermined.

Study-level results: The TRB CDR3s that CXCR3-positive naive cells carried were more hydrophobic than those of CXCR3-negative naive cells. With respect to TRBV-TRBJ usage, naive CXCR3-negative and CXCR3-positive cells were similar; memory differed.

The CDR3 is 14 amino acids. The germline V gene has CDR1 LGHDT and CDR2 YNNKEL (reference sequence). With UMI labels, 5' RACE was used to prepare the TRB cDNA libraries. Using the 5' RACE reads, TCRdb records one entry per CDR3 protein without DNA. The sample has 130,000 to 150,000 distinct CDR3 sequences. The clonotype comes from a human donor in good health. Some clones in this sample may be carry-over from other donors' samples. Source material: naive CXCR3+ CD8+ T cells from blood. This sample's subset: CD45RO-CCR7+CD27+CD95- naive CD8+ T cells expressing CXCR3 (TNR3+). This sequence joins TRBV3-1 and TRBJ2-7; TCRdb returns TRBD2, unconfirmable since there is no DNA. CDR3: CASSQGLAGGEQYF.